Presented here are 14 T cell receptor beta chains from one specimen sequenced in a study of cytomegalovirus exposure and HLA in healthy donors. This PCR relied on a set of 60 Vbeta primers and 13 Jbeta primers. Profiled with immunoSEQ multiplex PCR; TCRdb holds only in-frame clones, not every one. This table holds about 140,000 clones, 88% found once. The specimen was PBMCs. Receptors were obtained from a woman in her thirties or forties in good health and CMV-seronegative.

The genes are TRBV13 and TRBJ2-1; no clear D gene. The CDR3 is 16 residues long. The germline gives CDR1 PRHDT, CDR2 FYEKMQ (reference sequence). The V end was cut by 5 bases, the J end by 4 bases, with 18 bases between. The CDR3: CASSPPELETYNEQFF. The CDR3 DNA reads as TGTGCCAGCAGCCCCCCGGAGCTAGAAACATACAATGAGCAGTTCTTC.

CDR3 region: CAWSAGTNQPQHF. The DNA for the CDR3 is TGTGCCTGGAGTGCAGGAACCAATCAGCCCCAGCATTTT. The chain employs TRBV30 and TRBJ1-5; D unresolved. V lost 1 base and J 3 bases, leaving 7 bases between the germline ends. The CDR3 consists of 13 residues. Per the germline V gene, CDR1 is GTSNPN and CDR2 is SVGIG (reference sequence).

The V gene is TRBV6-6, the J gene TRBJ1-1; 10 nucleotides agree with TRBD1. This CDR3 is built from 14 residues. Germline V gives CDR1 MNHNY, CDR2 SVGAGI (reference sequence). V trimming: 7 bases; J trimming: 10 bases; junction bases outside the gene matches: 12. CDR3 in amino acids: CASTSPGQGLRAFF. CDR3 nucleotide sequence: TGTGCCAGCACCTCGCCGGGACAGGGGCTGCGAGCTTTCTTT.

The genes are TRBV7-9 and TRBJ1-2; weak D call: TRBD1 (6 bases). The germline CDR1 and CDR2 sequences are SEHNR and FQNEAQ (reference sequence). Trimming took 5 bases from V and 4 from J, leaving 14 bases between them. The CDR3 consists of 14 residues. CDR3 sequence reads: CASSPTTGIYGYTF. In DNA, the CDR3 is TGTGCCAGCAGCCCCACGACAGGAATCTATGGCTACACCTTC.

The chain uses TRBV6-6 and TRBJ1-5; tentative D call: TRBD1 (5 bases). Germline V gene lookup returns CDR1 MNHNY and CDR2 SVGAGI (reference sequence). The CDR3 is 12 amino acids. Trimming cost V 8 bases and J 5 bases, with 10 bases left between them. The CDR3 spells CASGGLDQPQHF. The CDR3 coding sequence is TGTGCCAGCGGGGGGTTAGATCAGCCCCAGCATTTT.

The chain carries TRBV5-1 and TRBJ2-5, with D perhaps matching TRBD2 (7 bases). Germline V gene data show CDR1 as SGHRS and CDR2 as YFSETQ. The CDR3 covers 14 residues. Trimming shortened V by 0 bases and J by 5 bases, and 11 bases separated the two germline ends. The CDR3 nucleotides are TGCGCCAGCAGCTTGGAGGGGGAGGGGGAGACCCAGTACTTC. It yields the protein CASSLEGEGETQYF.

The chain couples TRBV5-1 to TRBJ1-2; TRBD1 matches at 10 bases. The CDR3 sequence is 15 residues long. V gave up 4 bases and J gave up 8 bases; unmatched junction bases: 11. Germline CDR1 and CDR2: SGHRS and YFSETQ. The CDR3 nucleotides read TGCGCCAGCAGCATCCCGGGACAGGGGAGCGAGGGCTACACCTTC. This gives the protein CASSIPGQGSEGYTF.

The chain links TRBV6-5 to TRBJ1-1; 8 bases map to TRBD1. CDR1 and CDR2 from the germline V gene are MNHEY and SVGAGI. V trimming: 9 bases; J trimming: 0 bases; junction bases outside the gene matches: 6. This CDR3 is 14 amino acids long. The CDR3 DNA reads TGTGCCAGTTTTGTGGACAGGGTGAACACTGAAGCTTTCTTT. Translation gives CASFVDRVNTEAFF.

This chain connects TRBV7-2 to TRBJ2-3; 13 bases line up with TRBD2. The CDR3 spans 16 residues. From germline, CDR1 is SGHTA and CDR2 FQGNSA. The V gene end was trimmed by 4 bases and the J gene end by 4 bases; junction bases not matched to a gene: 5. The CDR3 DNA is TGTGCCAGCAGCTCCGGGACTAGCGGGATGTCAGATACGCAGTATTTT. Amino acid sequence: CASSSGTSGMSDTQYF.

The CDR3 protein is CASRALSLAGGPSGGTGELFF. CDR3 DNA sequence: TGTGCCAGTAGAGCCCTGTCACTAGCGGGAGGGCCAAGTGGAGGCACCGGGGAGCTGTTTTTT. The chain joins TRBV19 to TRBJ2-2, with 13 bases aligning to TRBD2. This CDR3 is built from 21 residues. CDR1 and CDR2 from the germline V gene are LNHDA and SQIVND (reference sequence). Trimming at V came to 6 bases and at J to 4 bases, leaving 20 bases not matched to a gene.

The rearrangement uses TRBV4-2 and TRBJ2-7; 7 bases fit TRBD1. The CDR3 has 15 amino acids. Germline lookup yields CDR1 LGHNA and CDR2 YNFKEQ. Losses at the gene ends were 4 bases for V and 1 base for J; bases not matched to a gene: 7. CDR3 sequence (DNA): TGTGCCAGCAGCCCAGCTGGGACAGCTTCCTACGAGCAGTACTTC. It encodes CASSPAGTASYEQYF.

This clone occurred once. The chain joins TRBV5-1 to TRBJ2-3; unclear D gene. Per the germline V gene, CDR1 is SGHRS and CDR2 is YFSETQ. The CDR3 is 15 residues long. V gave up 1 base and J gave up 2 bases, with 11 bases separating them. The chain's CDR3 is CASSLINSYTDTQYF. CDR3 DNA sequence: TGCGCCAGCAGCTTGATTAACAGCTACACAGATACGCAGTATTTT.

The rearrangement links TRBV7-6 to TRBJ1-2; D unresolved. CDR3 size: 13 residues. The germline V gene has CDR1 SGHVS and CDR2 FNYEAQ. V was pared by 2 bases and J by 8 bases, with 12 bases between. Here the CDR3 reads CASSLNPNLGYTF. The CDR3 coding sequence is TGTGCCAGCAGCTTAAACCCCAACTTGGGCTACACCTTC.

This sequence joins TRBV25-1 and TRBJ1-2, with D perhaps TRBD1 (5 bases). Trimming took off 1 base at V and 4 bases at J, with 22 bases between the two ends. Germline loops: CDR1 MGHDK, CDR2 SYGVNS. This CDR3 has 18 amino acids. CDR3 coding DNA: TGTGCCAGCAGTGAATTTGCTGGGGACTTTCCCCCTCTCTATGGCTACACCTTC. Encoded protein: CASSEFAGDFPPLYGYTF.